The following is a TCR beta chain sequence with its context. What it recognizes is unknown. The same CDR3 arises from other DNA sequences in this sample as well. The primer mix had 60 Vbeta and 13 Jbeta primers. Repertoires were generated with immunoSEQ multiplex PCR, while TCRdb's copy carries only in-frame clones and drops some. The sample has 200,000 to 250,000 clones; about three quarters are singletons. The V end was cut by 0 bases, the J end by 4 bases, with 12 bases between. CDR3 size: 15 residues. In germline, CDR1 is MNHNY, CDR2 SVGAGI (reference sequence). The data are from a study of cytomegalovirus exposure and HLA in healthy donors. Points from the study as a whole: A list of about 160 TCR beta chains associated with cytomegalovirus was given.

The V gene is TRBV6-6, the J gene TRBJ1-1; tentatively, D is TRBD1 (5 bases). The sample taken for sequencing was PBMCs. The sequence came from a man in his forties in good health and CMV-seronegative. The CDR3 nucleotides read TGTGCCAGCAGTTACTCGGCAGGGCGTGGCACTGAAGCTTTCTTT. Protein: CASSYSAGRGTEAFF.